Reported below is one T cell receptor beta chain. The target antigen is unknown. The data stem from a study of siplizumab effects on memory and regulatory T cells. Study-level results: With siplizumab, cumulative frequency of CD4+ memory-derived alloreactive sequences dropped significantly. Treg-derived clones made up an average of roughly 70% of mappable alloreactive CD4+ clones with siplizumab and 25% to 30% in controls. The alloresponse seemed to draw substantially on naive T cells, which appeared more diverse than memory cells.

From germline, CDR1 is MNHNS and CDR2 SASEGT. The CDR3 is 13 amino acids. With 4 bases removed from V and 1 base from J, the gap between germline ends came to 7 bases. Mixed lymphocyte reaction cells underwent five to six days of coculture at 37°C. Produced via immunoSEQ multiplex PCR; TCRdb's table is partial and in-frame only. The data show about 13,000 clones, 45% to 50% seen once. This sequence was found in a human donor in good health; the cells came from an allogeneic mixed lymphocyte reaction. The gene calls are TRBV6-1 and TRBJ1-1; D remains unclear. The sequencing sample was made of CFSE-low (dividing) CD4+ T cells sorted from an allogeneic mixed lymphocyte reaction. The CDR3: CASSVAANTEAFF. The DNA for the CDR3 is TGTGCCAGCAGTGTGGCGGCGAACACTGAAGCTTTCTTT.